A single TCR beta chain is shown here with its context. Its target is unknown. This sample was included in a study of tumor-infiltrating lymphocytes in localized non-small cell lung cancer. Study background: The cohort mixed smokers and never-smokers, several histologies, and some post-neoadjuvant-chemotherapy samples.

TCRdb's copy holds only in-frame clones and misses some; the assay was immunoSEQ multiplex PCR. The sample yields about 12,000 clones, roughly 78% seen once. The study's findings and limits: Technical variation could not be separated from intratumor heterogeneity here.

The CDR3 consists of 16 residues. The V and J ends lost 0 bases and 1 base respectively, with 13 bases between them. Germline V lookup: CDR1 LGHNA, CDR2 YNFKEQ. V is TRBV4-2 and J is TRBJ2-7; no clear D. Material: lung tumor tissue. This receptor was taken from a human donor with non-small cell lung cancer. The CDR3 DNA sequence: TGTGCCAGCAGCCAAGATATATTTAGCAGGTCCTACGAGCAGTACTTC. This encodes CASSQDIFSRSYEQYF.